What follows are 19 T cell receptor beta chains derived from one specimen sequenced in a study of cytomegalovirus exposure and HLA in healthy donors. PCR primers comprised 60 Vbeta and 13 Jbeta primers. Libraries were prepared by immunoSEQ multiplex PCR; TCRdb keeps only in-frame clonotypes and omits some of them. The repertoire consists of around 62,000 clones, with about 79% occurring once and the leading ten covering about 7.8%. Sequencing used PBMCs. The receptors derive from a man in his sixties in good health and CMV-seropositive.

This CDR3 reads CASSFKKAGIGVNEQFF. In nucleotides, the CDR3 is TGTGCCAGCAGTTTTAAGAAGGCAGGGATCGGTGTGAATGAGCAGTTCTTC. J is TRBJ2-1 and V is TRBV27; TRBD1 might be the D (5 bases). This CDR3 region has 17 residues. Trimming left V 3 bases short and J 7 bases short, with 22 bases between. Germline assignment: CDR1 MNHEY and CDR2 SMNVEV (reference sequence).

The rearrangement uses TRBV29-1 and TRBJ1-2; D may be TRBD1 (5 bases). This CDR3 contains 12 residues. Germline-derived CDR1 and CDR2 are SQVTM and ANQGSEA. The CDR3 loop reads CTSTDPLSGYTF. CDR3 in DNA: TGCACCTCGACAGACCCTCTCTCTGGCTACACCTTC.

The table lists this clone with a count of one. The chain employs TRBV5-1 and TRBJ2-3; TRBD1 agrees at 10 bases. The germline CDR1 and CDR2 sequences are SGHRS and YFSETQ. Losses at the gene ends were 4 bases for V and 3 bases for J; bases not matched to a gene: 8. The CDR3 runs 16 residues. The CDR3 is CASSPVDRGLTDTQYF. The CDR3 DNA is TGCGCCAGCAGCCCTGTTGACAGGGGGCTAACAGATACGCAGTATTTT. The full variable domain, completed using reference TRBV5-1 and TRBJ2-3, is KAGVTQTPRYLIKTRGQQVTLSCSPISGHRSVSWYQQTPGQGLQFLFEYFSETQRNKGNFPGRFSGRQFSNSRSEMNVSTLELGDSALYLCASSPVDRGLTDTQYFGPGTRLTVL.

The V gene is TRBV5-8, the J gene TRBJ1-4; the D gene is possibly TRBD1 (5 bases). The V gene's germline CDR1 is SGHTS and CDR2 YDEGEE. CDR3 length equals 15 residues. V lost 3 bases, J lost 4 bases, and 13 bases lay in between. The CDR3 protein is CASSSGGSDNEKLFF. The CDR3 nucleotides are TGTGCCAGCAGCTCCGGGGGGTCTGATAATGAAAAACTGTTTTTT.

The gene calls are TRBV27 and TRBJ2-7, with 10 bases lining up with TRBD1. CDR1 is MNHEY and CDR2 is SMNVEV in the germline V gene (reference sequence). The V and J ends lost 8 bases and 3 bases, in that order; junction bases with no gene match: 1. The CDR3 contains 12 residues. CDR3 amino acids: CASGQGDYEQYF. The DNA of the CDR3 is TGTGCCAGCGGACAGGGGGACTACGAGCAGTACTTC.

The CDR3 region is CASSPKGGADYEQYF. The DNA for the CDR3 is TGTGCCAGCTCACCGAAAGGGGGAGCCGACTACGAGCAGTACTTC. The J gene is TRBJ2-7, the V gene TRBV18; D perhaps matches TRBD1 (6 bases). Trimming removed 3 bases from V and 3 bases from J, with 15 bases in between. CDR3 length: 15 residues. Germline-derived CDR1 and CDR2 are KGHSH and LQKENI.

J is TRBJ2-7 and V is TRBV7-6, with D unresolved. Trimming took off 4 bases at V and 0 bases at J, with 4 bases between the two ends. The CDR3 contains 12 residues. Germline values: CDR1 SGHVS, CDR2 FNYEAQ. The CDR3 region is CASSSISYEQYF. In DNA form, the CDR3 reads TGTGCCAGCAGCTCCATCTCCTACGAGCAGTACTTC.

This chain connects TRBV6-1 to TRBJ2-1, with D perhaps TRBD2 (6 bases). Germline CDR1 reads MNHNS; CDR2 reads SASEGT. The CDR3 loop spans 14 amino acids. V dropped 5 bases and J dropped 5 bases, with 13 bases sitting between them. The CDR3, as DNA: TGTGCCAGCAGTTTAATCCGGGGGAACAATGAGCAGTTCTTC. This encodes CASSLIRGNNEQFF.

This clone was counted once. The CDR3 region has the DNA TGTGCCAGCAGCCTGCCGACAGCTATGAACACTGAAGCTTTCTTT. Its translation: CASSLPTAMNTEAFF. The chain carries TRBV5-4 and TRBJ1-1; possible D gene TRBD1, 5 bases. V was pared by 4 bases and J by 0 bases, with 13 bases between. Germline assignment: CDR1 SGHNT and CDR2 YYREEE (reference sequence). This CDR3 is built from 15 residues.

The chain combines TRBV7-9 with TRBJ2-7; D is unclear. The germline CDR1 and CDR2 sequences are SEHNR and FQNEAQ (reference sequence). V lost 1 base to trimming and J lost 2 bases, with 12 bases between them. The CDR3 covers 15 residues. CDR3 sequence reads: CASSLGSQHPYEQYF. In DNA, the CDR3 is TGTGCCAGCAGCTTAGGGAGCCAACACCCCTACGAGCAGTACTTC.

In regard to this clone: The junction and the germline gene differ at one end; a read error may be behind it. The chain links TRBV2 to TRBJ1-1; D perhaps matches TRBD1 (6 bases). Germline loops: CDR1 SNHLY, CDR2 FYNNEI. CDR3 length equals 13 residues. In DNA form, the CDR3 reads TGTGCCAGCTCCGTAGAGGGACACACTGGAGCTTTCTTT. Protein: CASSVEGHTGAFF.

This clone appeared a single time. The chain joins TRBV29-1 to TRBJ1-5, with D possibly TRBD1 on 5 matching bases. The V end was cut by 4 bases, the J end by 0 bases, with 16 bases between. The germline gives CDR1 SQVTM, CDR2 ANQGSEA. The CDR3 is 16 amino acids. The CDR3 sequence: CSVGLGGSDSNQPQHF. As DNA, the CDR3 is TGCAGCGTTGGCCTTGGGGGGTCAGATAGCAATCAGCCCCAGCATTTT.

The chain links TRBV7-6 to TRBJ2-7, with 8 nucleotides matching TRBD1. Germline trimming cut 4 bases from V and 3 bases from J; bases unmatched to any gene: 5. Germline CDR1 SGHVS, CDR2 FNYEAQ. This CDR3 contains 14 residues. The CDR3 spells CASSWAQGGYEQYF. CDR3 DNA: TGTGCCAGCAGCTGGGCACAGGGGGGCTACGAGCAGTACTTC.

The rearrangement uses TRBV10-1 and TRBJ2-2; 10 nucleotides agree with TRBD1. The ends lost 6 bases at V and 2 bases at J; junction bases unmatched: 3. Germline V gene data show CDR1 as WNHNN and CDR2 as SYGVQD (reference sequence). The CDR3 is made up of 15 amino acids. The CDR3 nucleotides are TGCGCCAGCAGCAGGGACAGGGGAAACACCGGGGAGCTGTTTTTT. Translation gives CASSRDRGNTGELFF.

In its sample, this clone was seen once. The J gene is TRBJ2-5, the V gene TRBV5-1; 9 nucleotides match TRBD2. Germline V gene sequence: CDR1 SGHRS, CDR2 YFSETQ. This CDR3 spans 14 amino acids. Trimming at V came to 4 bases and at J to 5 bases, leaving 6 bases not matched to a gene. This chain's CDR3 is CASSLSGGQETQYF. CDR3 DNA: TGCGCCAGCAGCCTCAGCGGGGGGCAGGAGACCCAGTACTTC.

The chain uses TRBV13 and TRBJ2-3, with D possibly matching TRBD1 (6 bases). V gave up 5 bases and J gave up 2 bases, with 20 bases separating them. Germline V lookup: CDR1 PRHDT, CDR2 FYEKMQ (reference sequence). The CDR3 length is 17 residues. CDR3 sequence reads: CASSAPRGWGPTDTQYF. In DNA, the CDR3 is TGTGCCAGCAGCGCTCCTAGGGGGTGGGGGCCCACAGATACGCAGTATTTT.

This rearrangement joins TRBV5-1 to TRBJ2-1; 11 nucleotides agree with TRBD2. CDR1 and CDR2 from the germline V gene are SGHRS and YFSETQ. CDR3 length equals 14 residues. The V gene end was trimmed by 1 base and the J gene end by 11 bases; junction bases not matched to a gene: 5. Here the CDR3 DNA reads TGCGCCAGCAGCTTGACTAGCGGGAGTTTAAAGCAGTTCTTC. Translation gives CASSLTSGSLKQFF. The full variable domain, its missing parts supplied by reference TRBV5-1 and TRBJ2-1, is KAGVTQTPRYLIKTRGQQVTLSCSPISGHRSVSWYQQTPGQGLQFLFEYFSETQRNKGNFPGRFSGRQFSNSRSEMNVSTLELGDSALYLCASSLTSGSLKQFFGPGTRLTVL.

The rearrangement uses TRBV2 and TRBJ2-5, with TRBD2 matching 12 bases. Per germline, CDR1 SNHLY and CDR2 FYNNEI. V lost 5 bases, J lost 3 bases, and 16 bases stayed unmatched. The CDR3 covers 19 residues. The CDR3: CASSMVVPLAGGWEETQYF. CDR3 coding DNA: TGTGCCAGCAGTATGGTAGTCCCACTAGCGGGAGGCTGGGAAGAGACCCAGTACTTC.

The CDR3 protein is CASSSGGWEDTQYF. The CDR3 coding sequence is TGTGCCAGCAGTTCAGGGGGCTGGGAAGATACGCAGTATTTT. The chain carries TRBV7-8 and TRBJ2-3, with 8 bases matching TRBD1. CDR3 length: 14 amino acids. CDR1 is SGHVS, CDR2 FQNEAQ, per germline. V dropped 6 bases and J dropped 5; count of bases not matched to a gene: 7.